This TCR beta chain is drawn from a study of T cell responses to AZD1222 COVID-19 vaccine. The method was immunoSEQ multiplex PCR; TCRdb's version includes in-frame clones alone and lacks a portion of them. Of fewer than 30,000 clones in the sample, around 83% are singletons; the top ten hold almost 8%. The germline CDR1 and CDR2 sequences are LGHDT and YNNKEL (reference sequence). V was cut by 4 bases and J by 2 bases, with 6 bases left in between. CDR3 length: 14 residues. Second-dose recipients at about 4 or about 12 weeks were treated as one pooled group. Regarding the study as a whole: The span of vaccine-associated CD4 TCRs extended across spike, with dominance at 160-218 and 743-854.

To note about this clone: Its specificity is unknown.

The gene calls are TRBV3-1 (or the pseudogene TRBV3-2) and TRBJ2-6, with a weak D call TRBD1 (5 bases). Sequences were derived from peripheral blood, sampled 28 days after the second AZD1222 dose. The sequence came from an adult who received the AZD1222 COVID-19 vaccine. This chain's CDR3 is CASSPGTGANVLTF. The CDR3 DNA reads TGTGCCAGCAGCCCAGGGACTGGGGCCAACGTCCTGACTTTC.